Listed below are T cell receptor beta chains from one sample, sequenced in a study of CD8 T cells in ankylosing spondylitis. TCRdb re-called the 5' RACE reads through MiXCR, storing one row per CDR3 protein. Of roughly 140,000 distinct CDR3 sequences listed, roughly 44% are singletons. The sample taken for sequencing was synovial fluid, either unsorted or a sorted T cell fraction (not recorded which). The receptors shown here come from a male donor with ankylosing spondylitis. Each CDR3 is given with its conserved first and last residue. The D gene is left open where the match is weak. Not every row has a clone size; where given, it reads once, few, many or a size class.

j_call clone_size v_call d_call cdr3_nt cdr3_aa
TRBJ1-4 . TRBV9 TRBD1 TGTGCCAGCAGCGGGACAGGGGGCATTAATGAAAAACTGTTTTTT CASSGTGGINEKLFF
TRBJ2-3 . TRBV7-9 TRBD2 TGTGCCAGCAGCTCAACTACTAGCGGAATTAACTGGGATACGCAGTATTTT CASSSTTSGINWDTQYF
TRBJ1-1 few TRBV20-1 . TGCAGTGCCAGGATGAACACTGAAGCTTTCTTT CSARMNTEAFF
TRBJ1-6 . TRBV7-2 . TGTGCCAGCAGCTTATGGAGGGACTTTATGAGGGAAGAGAGCTCCTATAATTCACCCCTCCACTTT CASSLWRDFMREESSYNSPLHF
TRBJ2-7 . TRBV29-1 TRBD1 TGCAGCGTCCTCGGACAGGGGGGAGAGCAGTACTTC CSVLGQGGEQYF
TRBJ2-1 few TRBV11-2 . TGTGCCAGCAGCCCTCATTGGTACCTGAGACCCTCATACAATGAGCAGTTCTTC CASSPHWYLRPSYNEQFF
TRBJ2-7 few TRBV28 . TGTGCCAGCAGTTTACCCCGGGACACAGGGTTTTGGGTCTCCTACGAGCAGTACTTC CASSLPRDTGFWVSYEQYF
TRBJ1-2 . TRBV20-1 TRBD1 TGCAGTGCTCCCCGGACAGGGTATGGCTACACCTTC CSAPRTGYGYTF
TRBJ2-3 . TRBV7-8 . TGTGCCAGCAGCTCCCTAGCGTTCCACACAGATACGCAGTATTTT CASSSLAFHTDTQYF
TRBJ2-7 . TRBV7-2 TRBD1 TGTGCCAGCAGCTTATGGGACAGGGCCTCCTACGAGCAGTACTTC CASSLWDRASYEQYF
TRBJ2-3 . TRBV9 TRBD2 TGTGCCAGCAGCCTGAGCGGGAAATTGGATACGCAGTATTTT CASSLSGKLDTQYF
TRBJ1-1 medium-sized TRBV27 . TGTGCCAGCAGTTTAATGGGGGGGAACACTGAAGCTTTCTTT CASSLMGGNTEAFF
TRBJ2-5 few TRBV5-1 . TGCGCCAGCAGCACAAAGGCGCACCCTCTGCAGGAGACCCAGTACTTC CASSTKAHPLQETQYF
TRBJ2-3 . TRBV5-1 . TGCGCCAGCAGCTCACTTTTCCCATTCACAGATACGCAGTATTTT CASSSLFPFTDTQYF
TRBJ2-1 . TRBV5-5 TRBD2 TGTGCCAGCAGCTTGAGTTGGGGGCGGGGGGCCTACAATGAGCAGTTCTTC CASSLSWGRGAYNEQFF
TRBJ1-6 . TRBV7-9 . TGTGCCAGCAGCGGGACCGTGGACAGTTTGCGGTCCCTCCACTTT CASSGTVDSLRSLHF
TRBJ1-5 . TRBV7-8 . TGTGCCAGCAGCCCCCTGTGGGGAGTAACATGGGATCAGCCCCAGCATTTT CASSPLWGVTWDQPQHF
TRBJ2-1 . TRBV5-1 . TGCGCCAGCAGCTTGGGCTCAGGACTACCCTTCAGCAATGAGCAGTTCTTC CASSLGSGLPFSNEQFF
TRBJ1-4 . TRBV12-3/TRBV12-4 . TGTGCCAGCAGAACGCTGAACGAAAAACTGTTTTTT CASRTLNEKLFF
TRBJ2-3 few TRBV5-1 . TGCGCCAGCATAGCCGACAGCACAGATACGCAGTATTTT CASIADSTDTQYF
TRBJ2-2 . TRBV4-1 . TGCGCCAGCAGCCACCAAGTTGTGGGCGCGAACACCGGGGAGCTGTTTTTT CASSHQVVGANTGELFF
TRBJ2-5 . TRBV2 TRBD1 TGTGCCAGCAGTTTCTACAGGGGGCGGGGAGAGACCCAGTACTTC CASSFYRGRGETQYF
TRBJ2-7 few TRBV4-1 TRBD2 TGCGCCAGCAGCCAAGTCAATAGCGGGACCTACGAGCAGTACTTC CASSQVNSGTYEQYF
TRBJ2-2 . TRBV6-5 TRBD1 TGTGCCAGCAGTTACCATGGACAGGGGGTCGGGGAGCTGTTTTTT CASSYHGQGVGELFF
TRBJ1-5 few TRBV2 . TGTGCCAACGGTTTTAACAATCAGCCCCAGCATTTT CANGFNNQPQHF
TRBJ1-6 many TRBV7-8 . TGTGCCAGCAGCTTAGCTAACAGCGGAAATTCACCCCTCCACTTT CASSLANSGNSPLHF
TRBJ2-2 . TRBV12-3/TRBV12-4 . TGTGCCAGCAGTGGACGGGCCTACGATCCCGGGGAGCTGTTTTTT CASSGRAYDPGELFF
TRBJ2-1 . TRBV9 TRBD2 TGTGCCAGCAGCGTAGGGGGACTAGGATACAATGAGCAGTTCTTC CASSVGGLGYNEQFF
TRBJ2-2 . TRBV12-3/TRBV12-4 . TGTGCCAGCAGTGAACCTCTAGGGATTCCCTTCACCGGGGAGCTGTTTTTT CASSEPLGIPFTGELFF
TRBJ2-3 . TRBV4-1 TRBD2 TGCGCCAGCAGCCGGAGCGGGGTTCGCACAGATACGCAGTATTTT CASSRSGVRTDTQYF
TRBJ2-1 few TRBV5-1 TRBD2 TGCGCCAGCAGCGGGAGGACTAGCGGGAGCCCCCATGAGCAGTTCTTC CASSGRTSGSPHEQFF
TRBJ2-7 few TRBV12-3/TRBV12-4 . TGTGCCAGCAGTCCAGGGTACTACGAGCAGTACTTC CASSPGYYEQYF
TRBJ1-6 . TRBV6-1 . TGTGCCAGCAGTGATGATGGGGGAGGTAATTCACCCCTCCACTTT CASSDDGGGNSPLHF
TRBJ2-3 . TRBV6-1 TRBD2 TGTGCCAGCAGTAAGGGACTAGCGTACACAGATACGCAGTATTTT CASSKGLAYTDTQYF
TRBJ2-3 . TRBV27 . TGTGCCAGCAGTTTCCCCACTAGTCCAGATACGCAGTATTTT CASSFPTSPDTQYF
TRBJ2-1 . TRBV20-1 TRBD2 TGCAGTGTTCTACTAGCGGGCAATGAGCAGTTCTTC CSVLLAGNEQFF
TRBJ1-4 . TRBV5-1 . TGCGCCAGCAGGGGTCGTGCAACTAATGAAAAACTGTTTTTT CASRGRATNEKLFF
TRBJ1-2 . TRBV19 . TGTGCCAGTAGTATATGGTTTACCGGATTCACCCACTATGGCTACACCTTC CASSIWFTGFTHYGYTF
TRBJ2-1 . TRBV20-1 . TGCAGTGCTAGAGGAGTGAACGGGGGAGATTACAATGAGCAGTTCTTC CSARGVNGGDYNEQFF
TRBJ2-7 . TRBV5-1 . TGCGCCAGCAGCTTTAACTACGAGCAGTACTTC CASSFNYEQYF
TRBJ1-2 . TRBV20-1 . TGCAGTGCTAGCGGAGCATCAGGACCGGTGGTTTATGGCTACACCTTC CSASGASGPVVYGYTF
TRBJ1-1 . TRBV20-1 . TGCAGTGCTAGGCCCCTCGGGAACACTGAAGCTTTCTTT CSARPLGNTEAFF
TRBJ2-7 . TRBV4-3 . TGCGCCAGCAGCCAAGCCGAGGTTACCTACGAGCAGTACTTC CASSQAEVTYEQYF
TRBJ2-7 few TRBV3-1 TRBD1 TGTGCCAGCAGCCGAGACAGGGTCGAGCAGTACTTC CASSRDRVEQYF
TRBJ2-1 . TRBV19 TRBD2 TGTGCCAGTAGTATACCGGGAGGGGCCTTCAATGAGCAGTTCTTC CASSIPGGAFNEQFF
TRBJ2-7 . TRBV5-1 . TGCGCCAGCAGCCCGAGGCGGGGTAACGAGCAGTACTTC CASSPRRGNEQYF
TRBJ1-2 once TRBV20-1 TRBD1 TGCAGGGCCTGGGACAGGGTAAACTATGGCTACACCTTC CRAWDRVNYGYTF
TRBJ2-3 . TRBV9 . TGTGCCAGCAGCGCTCACAGGGCCCATAGCACAGATACGCAGTATTTT CASSAHRAHSTDTQYF
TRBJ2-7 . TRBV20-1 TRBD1 TGCAGTGCTAGGGACAGGGGGGATTACGAGCAGTACTTC CSARDRGDYEQYF
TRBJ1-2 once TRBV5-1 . TGCGCCAGCAGCTTGGCCAGGGGCGGGAGTGGCTACACCTTC CASSLARGGSGYTF
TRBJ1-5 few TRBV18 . TGTGCCAGCTCACCCGGGTGGAGTCAGCCCCAGCATTTT CASSPGWSQPQHF
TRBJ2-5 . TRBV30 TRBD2 TGTGCCTGGAGTGTATTTCCTAGCGGGGGGCCAGAGACCCAGTACTTC CAWSVFPSGGPETQYF
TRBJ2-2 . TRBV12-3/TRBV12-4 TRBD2 TGTGCCAGCAGCCTAGCGGGGAACACCGGGGAGCTGTTTTTT CASSLAGNTGELFF
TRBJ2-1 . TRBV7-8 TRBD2 TGTGCCAGCAGCGTCCCGGGGACTAGCGGATACAATGAGCAGTTCTTC CASSVPGTSGYNEQFF
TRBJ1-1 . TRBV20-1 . TGCAGTGCTAGAAGCCGGGGTTACCTTTCACTCCGGGGGGAGACTGAAGCTTTCTTT CSARSRGYLSLRGETEAFF